This TCR beta chain was found in a study of T cell responses to AZD1222 COVID-19 vaccine. The count of this clone is one. Trimming took off 4 bases at V and 1 base at J, with 15 bases between the two ends. The CDR3 loop spans 16 amino acids. Looked up from germline, CDR1 is MNHEY and CDR2 is SVGAGI. Clones were sequenced by immunoSEQ multiplex PCR, and TCRdb holds only the in-frame ones, with some missing. The sample includes approximately 92,000 clones, approximately 91% of them seen just once. Sequences were derived from peripheral blood, sampled on day 0 of AZD1222 vaccination. The J gene is TRBJ2-3, the V gene TRBV6-5, with D hard to call. This TCR was sampled from an adult in good health. CDR3 sequence reads: CASSLHVWTGTDTQYF. For the CDR3, the DNA is TGTGCCAGCAGTTTACACGTTTGGACCGGCACAGATACGCAGTATTTT.